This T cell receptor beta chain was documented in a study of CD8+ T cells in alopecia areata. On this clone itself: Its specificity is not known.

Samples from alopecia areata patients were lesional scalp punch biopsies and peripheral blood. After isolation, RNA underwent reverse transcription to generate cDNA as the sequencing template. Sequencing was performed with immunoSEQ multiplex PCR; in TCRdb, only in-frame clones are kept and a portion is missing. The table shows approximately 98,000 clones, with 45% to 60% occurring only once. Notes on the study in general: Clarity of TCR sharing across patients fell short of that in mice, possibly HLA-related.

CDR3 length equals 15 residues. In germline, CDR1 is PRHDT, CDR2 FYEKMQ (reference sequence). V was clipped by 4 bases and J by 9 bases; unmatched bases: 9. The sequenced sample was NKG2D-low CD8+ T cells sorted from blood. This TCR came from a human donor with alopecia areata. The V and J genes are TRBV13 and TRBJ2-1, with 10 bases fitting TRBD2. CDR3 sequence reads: CASSSGLAATLEQFF. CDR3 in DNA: TGTGCCAGCAGCTCAGGACTAGCGGCCACCCTTGAGCAGTTCTTC.